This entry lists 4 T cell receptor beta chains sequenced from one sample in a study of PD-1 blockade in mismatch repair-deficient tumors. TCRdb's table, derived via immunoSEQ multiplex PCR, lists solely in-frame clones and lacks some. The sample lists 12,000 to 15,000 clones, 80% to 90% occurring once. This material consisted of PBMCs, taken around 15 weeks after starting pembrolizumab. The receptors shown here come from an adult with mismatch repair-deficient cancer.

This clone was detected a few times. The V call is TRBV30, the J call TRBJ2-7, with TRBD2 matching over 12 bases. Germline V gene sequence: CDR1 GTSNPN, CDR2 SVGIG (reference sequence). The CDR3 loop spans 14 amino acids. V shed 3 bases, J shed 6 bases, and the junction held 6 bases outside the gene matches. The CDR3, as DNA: TGTGCCTGGAGCCCACCGGGACTAGCGGGCGAGCAGTACTTC. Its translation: CAWSPPGLAGEQYF.

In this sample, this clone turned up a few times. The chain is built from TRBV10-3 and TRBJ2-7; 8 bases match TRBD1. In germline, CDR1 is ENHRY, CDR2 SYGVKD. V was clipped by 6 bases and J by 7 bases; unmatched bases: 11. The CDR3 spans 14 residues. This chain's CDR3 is CAISSGQGDREQYF. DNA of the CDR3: TGTGCCATCAGCTCCGGACAGGGCGACCGGGAGCAGTACTTC.

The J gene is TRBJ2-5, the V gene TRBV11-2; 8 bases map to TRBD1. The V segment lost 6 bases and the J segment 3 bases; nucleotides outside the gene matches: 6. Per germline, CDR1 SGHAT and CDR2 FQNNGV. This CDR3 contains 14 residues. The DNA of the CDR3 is TGTGCCAGCAGTTTCAGGGGGCCGAAAGAGACCCAGTACTTC. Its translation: CASSFRGPKETQYF.

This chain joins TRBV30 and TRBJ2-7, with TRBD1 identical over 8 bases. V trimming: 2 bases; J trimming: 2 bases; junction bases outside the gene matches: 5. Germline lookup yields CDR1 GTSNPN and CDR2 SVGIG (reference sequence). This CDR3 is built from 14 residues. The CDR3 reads CAWSPTGVTYEQYF. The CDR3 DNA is TGTGCCTGGAGTCCGACAGGGGTAACCTACGAGCAGTACTTC.